The rows below give T cell receptor beta chains drawn from one sample of a study of vaccination effects on CD4 cells after COVID-19. These TCRs' antigens remain unknown. TCRdb's table, derived via immunoSEQ multiplex PCR, lists solely in-frame clones and lacks some. The repertoire holds some 15,000 clones, with over 70% as singletons. The sample was CD4+ T cells from PBMCs cultured with SARS-CoV-2 spike peptides, taken after COVID-19 vaccination. The receptors were sampled from a human donor who had a prior SARS-CoV-2 infection. The CDR3 runs from the conserved cysteine through the conserved F or W. Each record gives: J gene, clone size, D gene, V gene, CDR3 DNA, CDR3 protein. The D gene is left open where the match is weak. Rows give clone size only sometimes, using once, few, many, or a class for an expanded clone.

TRBJ2-5 | - | TRBD2 | TRBV9 | TGTGCCAGCAGCCCCGGACTAGCGGGGGGTTCCCCGCTGGCCCAGTACTTC | CASSPGLAGGSPLAQYF
TRBJ2-3 | - | - | TRBV18 | TGTGCCAGCTCACCTATCCCCCTAGATACGCAGTATTTT | CASSPIPLDTQYF
TRBJ1-1 | - | - | TRBV3-1/TRBV3-2 | TGTGCCAGCAGCTACCTAGATCCCACGGGCCGAAACCGATTTAGGGGAGCTTTCTTT | CASSYLDPTGRNRFRGAFF
TRBJ2-7 | - | TRBD2 | TRBV6-5 | TGTGCCAGCAGTAGGACTAGCGGGGGCTACGAGCAGTACTTC | CASSRTSGGYEQYF
TRBJ2-3 | few | - | TRBV7-3 | TGTGCCAGCAGCCCGGGGTCTAGCACAGATACGCAGTATTTT | CASSPGSSTDTQYF
TRBJ2-1 | once | TRBD2 | TRBV2 | TGTGCCAGCAGGGGACTAGCGGGAGTGTTGGTCAATGAGCAGTTCTTC | CASRGLAGVLVNEQFF
TRBJ2-2 | - | - | TRBV30 | TGTGCCTGGAGTTTGGGACACAGCACCGGGGAGCTGTTTTTT | CAWSLGHSTGELFF
TRBJ1-2 | - | TRBD1 | TRBV12-3/TRBV12-4 | TGTGCCAGCAGCTACGGACAGGGGGACGGCTACACCTTC | CASSYGQGDGYTF
TRBJ1-2 | - | TRBD1 | TRBV11-2 | TGTGCCAGCAGCCGGACAGGACTCTATGGCTACACCTTC | CASSRTGLYGYTF
TRBJ2-5 | - | TRBD1 | TRBV5-1 | TGCGCCAGCAGCTTTACCACGGGGACAGGGGTGGCGGAGACCCAGTACTTC | CASSFTTGTGVAETQYF
TRBJ2-5 | - | TRBD2 | TRBV12-5 | TGTGCTAGTAGCCCGCGGGGGGGCCGGGAGACCCAGTACTTC | CASSPRGGRETQYF
TRBJ1-4 | - | - | TRBV5-1 | TGCGCCAGCAGCAGTCGGGCAGGGGCTAATGAAAAACTGTTTTTT | CASSSRAGANEKLFF
TRBJ2-6 | - | TRBD2 | TRBV30 | TGTGCCTGGAGTCTAGCGGGCATCGGGGCCAACGTCCTGACTTTC | CAWSLAGIGANVLTF
TRBJ2-2 | - | - | TRBV18 | TGTGCCAGCTCACCGCGGATAGCCGGGGAGCTGTTTTTT | CASSPRIAGELFF
TRBJ2-3 | - | - | TRBV19 | TGTGCCAGTAGTACTGGGACCCGGGGAGATACGCAGTATTTT | CASSTGTRGDTQYF
TRBJ1-6 | once | - | TRBV7-9 | TGTGCCGGCAGCTTAGCAGACGGGGGCGATTCACCCCTCCACTTT | CAGSLADGGDSPLHF
TRBJ2-3 | - | - | TRBV7-3 | TGTGCCAGCAGCTTTCAGGGTGCAGATACGCAGTATTTT | CASSFQGADTQYF
TRBJ2-5 | - | TRBD2 | TRBV3-1/TRBV3-2 | TGTGCCAGCAGCCTCTCGACTAGCGGGAGTAGGTATGAAGAGACCCAGTACTTC | CASSLSTSGSRYEETQYF
TRBJ2-3 | few | - | TRBV2 | TGTGCCAGCAACAGGGTGAAGGGCACAGATACGCAGTATTTT | CASNRVKGTDTQYF
TRBJ2-5 | - | TRBD1 | TRBV2 | TGTGCCAGCAGTCCGGGACAGGGGGTCGGAGAGACCCAGTACTTC | CASSPGQGVGETQYF
TRBJ2-7 | - | TRBD2 | TRBV2 | TGTGCCAGCAGTGACAGCGGGGGTGCCTACGAGCAGTACTTC | CASSDSGGAYEQYF
TRBJ1-1 | few | - | TRBV11-2 | TGTGCCAGCAGCTCCCTGGGCTTGATCAGGGATGATGAAGCTTTCTTT | CASSSLGLIRDDEAFF
TRBJ2-1 | few | - | TRBV28 | TGTGCCAGCAGTTACGGGTCGACCCGTCGGAATGAGCAGTTCTTC | CASSYGSTRRNEQFF
TRBJ2-7 | - | TRBD1 | TRBV5-5 | TGTGCCAGCAGCTTCGGGACAGGGACCTACGAGCAGTACTTC | CASSFGTGTYEQYF
TRBJ2-7 | - | - | TRBV3-1/TRBV3-2 | TGTGCCAGCAGCCCCCACAGGCCAGCCTACGAGCAGTACTTC | CASSPHRPAYEQYF
TRBJ1-2 | - | - | TRBV2 | TGTGCCAGCGGAGATCAGGGGATCTCCTATGGCTACACCTTC | CASGDQGISYGYTF
TRBJ2-5 | - | TRBD1 | TRBV4-2 | TGTGCCAGCAGCCAAAGAGGACAGGGTTGGAGGCAGACCCAGTACTTC | CASSQRGQGWRQTQYF
TRBJ2-1 | - | TRBD2 | TRBV7-9 | TGTGCCAGCAGCTCAACAACTAGCGGGAGAGAGTATGAGCAGTTCTTC | CASSSTTSGREYEQFF
TRBJ2-5 | - | - | TRBV7-8 | TGTGCCAGCAGCTACCGACAGATCCAAGAGACCCAGTACTTC | CASSYRQIQETQYF
TRBJ2-7 | few | - | TRBV7-2 | TGTGCCAGCAGATTCACCGGGACAACACCCCTGGAGCAGTACTTC | CASRFTGTTPLEQYF
TRBJ1-1 | - | TRBD1 | TRBV6-6 | TGTGCCAGCAGTTTGCCGGGACAGGGGCGTGAAGCTTTCTTT | CASSLPGQGREAFF
TRBJ1-2 | - | - | TRBV4-3 | TGCGCCAGCAGCCCTGGACCAGGTAGCTATGGCTACACCTTC | CASSPGPGSYGYTF
TRBJ2-7 | - | - | TRBV21-1 | TGTGCCGGCCCGGGACTACCATCCTACGAGCAGTACTTC | CAGPGLPSYEQYF
TRBJ2-2 | - | - | TRBV6-2/TRBV6-3 | TGTGCCAGCAGTTACTCGAAAGGATTCCACGGGGAGCTGTTTTTT | CASSYSKGFHGELFF
TRBJ2-1 | - | TRBD2 | TRBV3-1/TRBV3-2 | TGTGCCAGCAGCCAAGATCAGGGCAGACAGAGACTAGCGGGAGGGCTGGGGAATGAGCAGTTCTTC | CASSQDQGRQRLAGGLGNEQFF
TRBJ2-2 | few | - | TRBV7-2 | TGTGCCAGCAGCTTTATTGGCGGTCACACCGGGGAGCTGTTTTTT | CASSFIGGHTGELFF
TRBJ2-1 | - | - | TRBV4-2 | TGTGCCAGCAGCCAAGTCGCGCGCCGGCGGGCAACCCCCCGCTCCTACAATGAGCAGTTCTTC | CASSQVARRRATPRSYNEQFF
TRBJ1-2 | - | - | TRBV3-1/TRBV3-2 | TGTGCCAGCAGCCAAGGAGGCGGCCACAAGGACACCTTC | CASSQGGGHKDTF
TRBJ1-6 | - | TRBD1 | TRBV6-6 | TGTGCCAGCAGTTACGCCGGGACAGGGGCTTCACCCCTCCACTTT | CASSYAGTGASPLHF
TRBJ1-2 | - | - | TRBV5-3 | TGTGCCAGAAGCTTGGCCTTTGATGATCGAGGGTGCAGGAGACGGGGTTGCTATGGCTACACCTTC | CARSLAFDDRGCRRRGCYGYTF
TRBJ2-7 | - | - | TRBV10-3 | TGTGCCATCAGTGAACCGCCAGGGGCCTACGAGCAGTACTTC | CAISEPPGAYEQYF
TRBJ2-2 | - | - | TRBV11-3 | TGTGCCAGCACCTTCCGAGGGGGCGGGAGTCGGGTCGGGGAGCTGTTTTTT | CASTFRGGGSRVGELFF
TRBJ2-7 | few | - | TRBV11-2 | TGTGCCAGCAGCTATTCGACGGGCTACGAGCAGTACTTC | CASSYSTGYEQYF
TRBJ2-5 | - | - | TRBV7-9 | TGTGCCAGCAACCCCGGAAGGGAACTAAAAGAGACCCAGTACTTC | CASNPGRELKETQYF
TRBJ2-7 | - | TRBD1 | TRBV25-1 | TGTGCCAGCAGGGGACAGGGAAGATCCTACGAGCAGTACTTC | CASRGQGRSYEQYF
TRBJ2-6 | once | - | TRBV18 | TGTGCCAGCTCACCACAGGCGTTAATCGGGGCCAACGTCCTGACTTTC | CASSPQALIGANVLTF
TRBJ2-1 | - | - | TRBV7-9 | TGTGCCAGCAGCTTAGGAGGCGGGACCCACAATGAGCAGTTCTTC | CASSLGGGTHNEQFF